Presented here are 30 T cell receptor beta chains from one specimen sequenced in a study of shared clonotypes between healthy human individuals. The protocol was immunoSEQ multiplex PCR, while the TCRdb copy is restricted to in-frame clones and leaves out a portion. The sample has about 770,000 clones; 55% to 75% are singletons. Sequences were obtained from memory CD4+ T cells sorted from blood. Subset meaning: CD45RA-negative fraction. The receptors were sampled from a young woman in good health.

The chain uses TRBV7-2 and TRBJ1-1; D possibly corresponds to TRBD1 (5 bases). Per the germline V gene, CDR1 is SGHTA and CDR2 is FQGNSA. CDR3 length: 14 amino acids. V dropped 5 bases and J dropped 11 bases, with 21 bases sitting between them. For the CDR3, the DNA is TGTGCCAGCAGCGCCAGGACAAGCTTGTATGATGCTTTCTTT. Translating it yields CASSARTSLYDAFF. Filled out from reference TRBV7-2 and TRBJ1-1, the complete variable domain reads GAGVSQSPSNKVTEKGKDVELRCDPISGHTALYWYRQSLGQGLEFLIYFQGNSAPDKSGLPSDRFSAERTGGSVSTLTIQRTQQEDSAVYLCASSARTSLYDAFFGQGTRLTVV.

The CDR3 loop is CASSLAAGTTLLYEQYF. CDR3 DNA sequence: TGCGCCAGCAGCTTGGCAGCAGGGACAACCCTCCTCTACGAGCAGTACTTC. The gene calls are TRBV5-1 and TRBJ2-7; D perhaps matches TRBD1 (6 bases). CDR1 and CDR2 from the germline V gene are SGHRS and YFSETQ. Deletions cut 0 bases from V and 3 bases from J, with 19 bases between. The CDR3 extends over 17 amino acids. The variable domain in full, with the rest retrieved from reference TRBV5-1 and TRBJ2-7, is KAGVTQTPRYLIKTRGQQVTLSCSPISGHRSVSWYQQTPGQGLQFLFEYFSETQRNKGNFPGRFSGRQFSNSRSEMNVSTLELGDSALYLCASSLAAGTTLLYEQYFGPGTRLTVT.

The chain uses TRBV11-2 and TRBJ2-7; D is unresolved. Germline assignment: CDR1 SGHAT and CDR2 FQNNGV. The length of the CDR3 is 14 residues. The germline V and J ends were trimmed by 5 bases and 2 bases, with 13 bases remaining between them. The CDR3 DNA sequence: TGTGCCAGCAGCGGGTTGAAGAATCCCTACGAGCAGTACTTC. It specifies CASSGLKNPYEQYF.

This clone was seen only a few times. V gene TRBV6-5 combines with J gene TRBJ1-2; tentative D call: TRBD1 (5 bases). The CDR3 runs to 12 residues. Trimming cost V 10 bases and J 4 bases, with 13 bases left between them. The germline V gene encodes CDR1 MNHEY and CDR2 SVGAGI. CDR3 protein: CATGIGGYGYTF. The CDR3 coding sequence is TGTGCCACTGGGATCGGGGGCTATGGCTACACCTTC.

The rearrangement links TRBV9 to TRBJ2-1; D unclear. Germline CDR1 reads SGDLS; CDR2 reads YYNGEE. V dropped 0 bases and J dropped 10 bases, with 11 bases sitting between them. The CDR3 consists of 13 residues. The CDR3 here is CASSVDDAKEQFF. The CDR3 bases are TGTGCCAGCAGCGTAGACGACGCCAAAGAGCAGTTCTTC.

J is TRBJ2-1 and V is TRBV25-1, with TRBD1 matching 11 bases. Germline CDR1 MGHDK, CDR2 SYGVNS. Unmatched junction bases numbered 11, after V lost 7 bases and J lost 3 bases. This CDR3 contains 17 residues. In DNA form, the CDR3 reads TGTGCCAGCACTTCGAGTGGGGACAGGGGGTTCTACAATGAGCAGTTCTTC. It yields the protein CASTSSGDRGFYNEQFF.

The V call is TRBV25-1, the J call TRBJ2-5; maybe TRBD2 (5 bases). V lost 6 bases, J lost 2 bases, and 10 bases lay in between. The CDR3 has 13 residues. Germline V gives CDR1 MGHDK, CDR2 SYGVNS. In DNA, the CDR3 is TGTGCCAGCAGGGACGGAGGACAAGAGACCCAGTACTTC. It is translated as CASRDGGQETQYF.

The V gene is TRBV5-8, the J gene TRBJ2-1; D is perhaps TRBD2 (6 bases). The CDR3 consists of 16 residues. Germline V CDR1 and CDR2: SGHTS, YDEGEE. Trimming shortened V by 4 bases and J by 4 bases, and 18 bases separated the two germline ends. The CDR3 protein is CASSPLGSGAYNEQFF. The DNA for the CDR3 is TGTGCCAGCAGCCCACTCGGGAGTGGGGCGTACAATGAGCAGTTCTTC.

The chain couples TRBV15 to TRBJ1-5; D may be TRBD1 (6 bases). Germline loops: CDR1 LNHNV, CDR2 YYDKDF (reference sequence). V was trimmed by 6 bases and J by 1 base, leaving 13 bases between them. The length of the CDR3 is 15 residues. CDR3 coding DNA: TGTGCCACCAGTAAGGACAGAACAAGCAATCAGCCCCAGCATTTT. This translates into CATSKDRTSNQPQHF.

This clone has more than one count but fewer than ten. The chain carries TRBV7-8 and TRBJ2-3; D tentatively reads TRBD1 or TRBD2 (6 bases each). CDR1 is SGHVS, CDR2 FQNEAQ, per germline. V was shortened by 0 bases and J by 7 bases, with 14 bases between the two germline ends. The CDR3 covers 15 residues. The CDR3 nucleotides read TGTGCCAGCAGCTTAGCGGGGGGCGCCATAAATACGCAGTATTTT. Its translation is CASSLAGGAINTQYF. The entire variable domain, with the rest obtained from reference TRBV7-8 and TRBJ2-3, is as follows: GAGVSQSPRYKVAKRGQDVALRCDPISGHVSLFWYQQALGQGPEFLTYFQNEAQLDKSGLPSDRFFAERPEGSVSTLKIQRTQQEDSAVYLCASSLAGGAINTQYFGPGTRLTVL.

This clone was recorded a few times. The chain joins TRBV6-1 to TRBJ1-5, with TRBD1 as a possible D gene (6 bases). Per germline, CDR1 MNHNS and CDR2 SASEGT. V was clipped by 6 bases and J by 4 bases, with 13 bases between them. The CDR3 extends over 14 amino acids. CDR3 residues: CASRVTGDNQPQHF. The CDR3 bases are TGTGCCAGCAGGGTGACAGGAGATAATCAGCCCCAGCATTTT.

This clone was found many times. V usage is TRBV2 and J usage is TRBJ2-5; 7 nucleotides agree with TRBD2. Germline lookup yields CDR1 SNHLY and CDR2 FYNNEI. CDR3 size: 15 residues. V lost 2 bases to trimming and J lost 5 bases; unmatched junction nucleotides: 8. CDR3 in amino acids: CASSERGELAETQYF. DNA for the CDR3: TGTGCCAGCAGTGAACGGGGGGAGCTAGCGGAGACCCAGTACTTC.

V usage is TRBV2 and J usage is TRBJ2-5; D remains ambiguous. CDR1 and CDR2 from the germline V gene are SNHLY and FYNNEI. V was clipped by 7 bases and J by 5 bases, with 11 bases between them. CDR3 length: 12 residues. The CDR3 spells CASMDLGETQYF. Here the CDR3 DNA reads TGTGCCAGCATGGATTTGGGGGAGACCCAGTACTTC.

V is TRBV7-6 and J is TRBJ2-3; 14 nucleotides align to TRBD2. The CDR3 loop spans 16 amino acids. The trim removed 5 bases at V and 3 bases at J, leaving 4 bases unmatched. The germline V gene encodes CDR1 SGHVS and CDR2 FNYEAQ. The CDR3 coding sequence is TGTGCCAGCAGCCAGGGGACTAGCGGGAGTACAGATACGCAGTATTTT. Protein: CASSQGTSGSTDTQYF.

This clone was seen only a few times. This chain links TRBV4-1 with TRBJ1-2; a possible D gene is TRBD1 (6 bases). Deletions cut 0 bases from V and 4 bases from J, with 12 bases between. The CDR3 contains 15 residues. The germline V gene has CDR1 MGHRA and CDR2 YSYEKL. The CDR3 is CASSQERGFGYGYTF. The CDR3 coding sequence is TGCGCCAGCAGCCAAGAGAGGGGGTTCGGCTATGGCTACACCTTC.

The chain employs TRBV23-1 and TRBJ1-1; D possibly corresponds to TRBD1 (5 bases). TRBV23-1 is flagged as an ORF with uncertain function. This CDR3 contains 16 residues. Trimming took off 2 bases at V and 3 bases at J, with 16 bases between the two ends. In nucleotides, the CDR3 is TGCGCCAGCAGTCAAAGGGTTAGGGGAGGGGACACTGAAGCTTTCTTT. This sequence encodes CASSQRVRGGDTEAFF.

The DNA of the CDR3 is TGTGCCAGTAGTATAGGTTTCGCAGATACGCAGTATTTT. It encodes CASSIGFADTQYF. The chain couples TRBV19 to TRBJ2-3; D gene unclear. Trimming took off 1 base at V and 4 bases at J, with 6 bases between the two ends. The CDR3 totals 13 residues. The V gene's germline CDR1 is LNHDA and CDR2 SQIVND (reference sequence).

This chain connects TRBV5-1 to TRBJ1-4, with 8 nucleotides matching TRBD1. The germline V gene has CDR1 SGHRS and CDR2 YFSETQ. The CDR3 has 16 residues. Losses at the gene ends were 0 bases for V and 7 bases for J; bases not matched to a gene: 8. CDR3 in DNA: TGCGCCAGCAGCTTGGCCGGACAGGGAGGAGGTGAAAAACTGTTTTTT. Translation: CASSLAGQGGGEKLFF. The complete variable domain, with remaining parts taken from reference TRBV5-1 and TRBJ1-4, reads KAGVTQTPRYLIKTRGQQVTLSCSPISGHRSVSWYQQTPGQGLQFLFEYFSETQRNKGNFPGRFSGRQFSNSRSEMNVSTLELGDSALYLCASSLAGQGGGEKLFFGSGTQLSVL.

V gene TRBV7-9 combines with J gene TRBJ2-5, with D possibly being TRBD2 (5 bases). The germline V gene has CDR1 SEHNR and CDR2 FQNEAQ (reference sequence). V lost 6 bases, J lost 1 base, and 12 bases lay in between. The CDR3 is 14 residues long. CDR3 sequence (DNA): TGTGCCAGCAGGGTTAGCGAGATCCAAGAGACCCAGTACTTC. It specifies CASRVSEIQETQYF.

The CDR3 here is CASSPTPQTGANEQFF. The CDR3 DNA reads TGTGCCAGCAGTCCCACCCCGCAAACGGGCGCCAATGAGCAGTTCTTC. The rearrangement uses TRBV27 and TRBJ2-1; D is uncertain. The germline gives CDR1 MNHEY, CDR2 SMNVEV (reference sequence). CDR3 size: 16 residues. V lost 5 bases, J lost 6 bases, and 20 bases lay in between.

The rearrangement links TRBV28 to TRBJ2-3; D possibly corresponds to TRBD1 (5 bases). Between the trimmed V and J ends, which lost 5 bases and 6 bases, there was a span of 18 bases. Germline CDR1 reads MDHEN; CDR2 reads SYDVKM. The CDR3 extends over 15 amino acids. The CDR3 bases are TGTGCCAGCAGTGATAGTGGGGCCCACATTGATACGCAGTATTTT. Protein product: CASSDSGAHIDTQYF.

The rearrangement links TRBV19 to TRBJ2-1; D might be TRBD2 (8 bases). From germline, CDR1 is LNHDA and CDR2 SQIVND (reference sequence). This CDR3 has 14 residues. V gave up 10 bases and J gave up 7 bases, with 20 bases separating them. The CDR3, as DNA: TGTGCCACCTCCTCGGGAGGGGGCATTAATGAGCAGTTCTTC. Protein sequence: CATSSGGGINEQFF. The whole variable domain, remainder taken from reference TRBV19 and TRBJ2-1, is DGGITQSPKYLFRKEGQNVTLSCEQNLNHDAMYWYRQDPGQGLRLIYYSQIVNDFQKGDIAEGYSVSREKKESFPLTVTSAQKNPTAFYLCATSSGGGINEQFFGPGTRLTVL.

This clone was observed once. This CDR3 is CARIDEKLFF. CDR3 DNA sequence: TGTGCCAGAATAGATGAAAAACTGTTTTTT. The V and J genes are TRBV19 and TRBJ1-4; D remains unclear. The CDR3 extends over 10 amino acids. Trimming left V 9 bases short and J 6 bases short, with 5 bases between. Germline values: CDR1 LNHDA, CDR2 SQIVND (reference sequence).

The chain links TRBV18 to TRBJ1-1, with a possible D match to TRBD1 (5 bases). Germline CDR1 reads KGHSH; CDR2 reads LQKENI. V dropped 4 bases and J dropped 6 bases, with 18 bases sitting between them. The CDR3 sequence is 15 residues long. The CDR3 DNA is TGTGCCAGCTCACGAGGGACCTCTCTCGGGGCTGAAGCTTTCTTT. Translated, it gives CASSRGTSLGAEAFF.

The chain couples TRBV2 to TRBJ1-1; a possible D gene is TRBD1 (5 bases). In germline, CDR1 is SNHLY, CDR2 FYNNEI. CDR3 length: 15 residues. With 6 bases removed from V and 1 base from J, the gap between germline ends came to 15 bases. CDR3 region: CASRISQVTNTEAFF. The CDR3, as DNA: TGTGCCAGCAGAATCTCACAGGTGACGAACACTGAAGCTTTCTTT.

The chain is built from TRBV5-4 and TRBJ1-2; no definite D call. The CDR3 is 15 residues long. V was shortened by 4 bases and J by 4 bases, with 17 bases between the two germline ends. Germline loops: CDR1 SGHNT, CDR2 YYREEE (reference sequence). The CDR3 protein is CASSLPSASGYGYTF. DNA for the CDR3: TGTGCCAGCAGCCTACCCAGTGCATCAGGCTATGGCTACACCTTC.

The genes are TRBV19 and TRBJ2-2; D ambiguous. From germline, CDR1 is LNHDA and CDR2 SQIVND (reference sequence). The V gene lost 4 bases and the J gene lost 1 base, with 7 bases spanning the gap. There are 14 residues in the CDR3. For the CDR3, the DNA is TGTGCCAGTAGTAGTCAGGTGAACACCGGGGAGCTGTTTTTT. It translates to CASSSQVNTGELFF.

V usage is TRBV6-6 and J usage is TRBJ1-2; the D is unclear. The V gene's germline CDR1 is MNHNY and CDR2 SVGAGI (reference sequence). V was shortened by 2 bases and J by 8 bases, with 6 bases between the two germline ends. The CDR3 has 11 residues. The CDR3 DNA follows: TGTGCCAGCAGTTACAATAGGGGCTACACCTTC. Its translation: CASSYNRGYTF.

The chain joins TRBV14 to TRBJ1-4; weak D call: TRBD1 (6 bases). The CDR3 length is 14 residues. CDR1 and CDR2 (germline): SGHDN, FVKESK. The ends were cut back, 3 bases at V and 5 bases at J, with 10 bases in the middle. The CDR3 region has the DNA TGTGCCAGCAGCCAGATACAGGGAAATGAAAAACTGTTTTTT. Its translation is CASSQIQGNEKLFF. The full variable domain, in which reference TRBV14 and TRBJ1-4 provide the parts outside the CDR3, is EAGVTQFPSHSVIEKGQTVTLRCDPISGHDNLYWYRRVMGKEIKFLLHFVKESKQDESGMPNNRFLAERTGGTYSTLKVQPAELEDSGVYFCASSQIQGNEKLFFGSGTQLSVL.

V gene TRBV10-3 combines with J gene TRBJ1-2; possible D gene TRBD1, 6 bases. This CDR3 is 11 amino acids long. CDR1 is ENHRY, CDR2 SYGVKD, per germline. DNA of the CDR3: TGTGCGACCTTTGAGGGGGAGGGCTACACCTTC. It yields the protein CATFEGEGYTF.